This note documents a single T cell receptor beta chain sequence. Its antigen is not identified. The data belong to a study of early T cells in non-severe SARS-CoV-2 infection. Background on the study: Unpaired chains resulted from sequencing bulk RNA of unsorted whole blood. Study observations and caveats: Private and CD4 specificities were missed by VDJdb matching, which favored anti-spike CD8 responses.

The TCR library protocol was used to attach unique molecular identifiers. These identifiers were attached to individual cDNA molecules. TCRdb reprocessed the 5' RACE reads with MiXCR, giving one entry per CDR3 protein. Here the sample spans 20,000 to 25,000 distinct CDR3 sequences, about 4% being singletons. The ends were cut back, 1 base at V and 7 bases at J, with 19 bases in the middle. The CDR3 is made up of 17 amino acids. The germline V gene has CDR1 MNHEY and CDR2 SMNVEV (reference sequence). The clonotype comes from an adult who was a healthcare worker with PCR-confirmed SARS-CoV-2 infection or an uninfected control (not recorded which). The chain joins TRBV27 to TRBJ1-4; D is unresolved. The specimen sequenced was whole blood. CDR3 amino acids: CASSLFAASWRSEKLFF. Written as DNA, the CDR3 is TGTGCCAGCAGTTTATTTGCGGCCTCCTGGCGGAGTGAAAAACTGTTTTTT. The full variable domain, completed using reference TRBV27 and TRBJ1-4, is EAQVTQNPRYLITVTGKKLTVTCSQNMNHEYMSWYRQDPGLGLRQIYYSMNVEVTDKGDVPEGYKVSRKEKRNFPLILESPSPNQTSLYFCASSLFAASWRSEKLFFGSGTQLSVL.